This T cell receptor (beta chain) came from a study of T cell clonotyping in hematopoietic cell transplantation. The data were produced by immunoSEQ multiplex PCR, yet TCRdb's version contains in-frame clones alone and is incomplete. The sample holds nearly 70,000 clones, over 90% seen once. Study-level points and caveats: Few recipient clonotypes overlapped donors; over 97% were de novo at given depth. Higher Inverse Simpson Index values in graft donor and pretransplant recipient predicted broader posttransplant TCR diversity.

This clone was seen a handful of times. Its antigen is as yet unknown. This CDR3 comprises 13 residues. Trimming removed 7 bases at V and 1 base at J, with 10 bases between. The germline V gene encodes CDR1 SNHLY and CDR2 FYNNEI. The sequenced sample consisted of peripheral blood mononuclear cells. The sequence derives from a man aged 45 to 65 in good health. Some clones in this sample may be carry-over from other donors' samples. V and J are TRBV2 and TRBJ1-1, with D maybe TRBD1 (6 bases). This CDR3 is CASTGQTNTEAFF. The CDR3, as DNA: TGTGCCAGCACGGGACAAACGAACACTGAAGCTTTCTTT.